The T cell receptor beta chain described here comes from a study of control samples from healthy donors and cancer patients. V lost 1 base to trimming and J lost 6 bases, with 11 bases between them. The CDR3 extends over 14 amino acids. The germline CDR1 and CDR2 sequences are SGHNT and YENEEA. TCRdb's copy holds only in-frame clones and misses some; the assay was immunoSEQ multiplex PCR. The sample lists about 150,000 clones; about nine tenths were seen once. The chain joins TRBV11-3 to TRBJ2-3; D is unresolved. Sequenced: blood. The origin of this receptor is a man aged 25-40 years in good health. The CDR3 loop reads CASSLGLAPDTQYF. The CDR3 bases are TGTGCCAGCAGCTTAGGGTTGGCGCCCGATACGCAGTATTTT.